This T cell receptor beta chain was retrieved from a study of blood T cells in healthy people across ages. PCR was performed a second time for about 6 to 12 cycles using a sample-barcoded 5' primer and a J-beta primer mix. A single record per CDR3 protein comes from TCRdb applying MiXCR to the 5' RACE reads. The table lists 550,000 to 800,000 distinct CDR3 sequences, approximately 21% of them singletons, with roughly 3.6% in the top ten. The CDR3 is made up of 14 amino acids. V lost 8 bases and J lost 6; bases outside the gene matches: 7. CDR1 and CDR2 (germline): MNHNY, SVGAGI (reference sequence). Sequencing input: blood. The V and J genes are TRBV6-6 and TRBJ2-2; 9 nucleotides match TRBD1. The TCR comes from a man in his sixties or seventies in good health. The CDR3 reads CASSGQGLPGELFF. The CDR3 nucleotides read TGTGCCAGCTCGGGACAGGGTCTTCCCGGGGAGCTGTTTTTT.